This T cell receptor beta chain was obtained from a study of T cells in localized non-small cell lung cancer. Assay: immunoSEQ multiplex PCR; the TCRdb copy retains only in-frame clones and omits some. The table shows over 30,000 clones, with around 82% occurring only once. The CDR3 contains 15 residues. V was clipped by 6 bases and J by 7 bases; unmatched bases: 12. The germline gives CDR1 MNHNY, CDR2 SVGAGI (reference sequence). This specimen was peripheral blood, taken before any cancer treatment. The TCR comes from a male donor aged 60 or over with stage II squamous cell lung carcinoma. The chain recombines TRBV6-6 with TRBJ2-7; 10 nucleotides align to TRBD2. DNA for the CDR3: TGTGCCAGCAGCCTTAGCGGGGGGACCTACGCAGAGCAGTACTTC. It specifies CASSLSGGTYAEQYF.